These 8 T cell receptor beta chains were all obtained from the same sample, sequenced in a study of metastatic and nonmetastatic thyroid tumors. Not a single patient had been given any form of treatment at any point before undergoing thyroid surgery. TCRdb called clones again from the PCR reads with MiXCR. The sample has about 62,000 clones, under 5% seen once. Sequencing used blood. The receptors derive from a female donor with papillary thyroid cancer or a benign thyroid nodule (not recorded which). Some clones in this sample may be carry-over from other donors' samples.

This clone was seen a few times. Being one base from a much bigger clone, this may be a read error. V is TRBV3-1 and J is TRBJ1-4; D may be TRBD1 (6 bases). CDR3 length equals 16 residues. Trimming stripped 2 bases from V and 7 bases from J, with 17 bases between. Germline CDR1 LGHDT, CDR2 YNNKEL (reference sequence). The CDR3 DNA reads TGTGCCAGCAGCCAATGGCAGGGGTTTAGGGGTGAAAAACTGTTTTTT. This codes for CASSQWQGFRGEKLFF.

The chain carries TRBV20-1 and TRBJ1-6, with 8 bases fitting TRBD1. Trimming removed 6 bases from V and 6 bases from J; junction bases left unmatched: 13. There are 16 residues in the CDR3. Per germline, CDR1 DFQATT and CDR2 SNEGSKA (reference sequence). CDR3 residues: CSAPDRGGGINSPLHF. The CDR3 DNA reads TGCAGTGCCCCTGACAGGGGAGGGGGAATTAATTCACCCCTCCACTTT.

This clone occurred a few times. Germline and junction disagree at one end, which may indicate a read error. This chain uses TRBV27 with TRBJ2-3, with 11 bases lining up with TRBD2. This CDR3 comprises 16 residues. Germline V lookup: CDR1 MNHEY, CDR2 SMNVEV (reference sequence). The CDR3 DNA reads TGTGCCAGCAGTCCCCGACTAGCGGGATCTACAGATACGCGGTATTTT. It is translated as CASSPRLAGSTDTRYF.

The genes are TRBV19 and TRBJ2-7; D might be TRBD2 (6 bases). V shed 6 bases and J shed 6 bases, with 21 bases lying between them. CDR1 is LNHDA and CDR2 is SQIVND in the germline V gene (reference sequence). CDR3 length: 15 residues. The CDR3 region has the DNA TGTGCCAGTAGGACGACTAGTTCCGACTCCAGCGAGCAGTACTTC. It specifies CASRTTSSDSSEQYF.

The CDR3 is CASSGQASGQPQHF. CDR3 DNA sequence: TGTGCCAGTAGTGGGCAGGCGAGTGGTCAGCCCCAGCATTTT. This sequence joins TRBV19 and TRBJ1-5; D not certain. Trimming stripped 5 bases from V and 6 bases from J, with 14 bases between. The CDR3 runs to 14 residues. Looked up from germline, CDR1 is LNHDA and CDR2 is SQIVND (reference sequence).

Comments on this clone: One junction end disagrees with the germline gene, perhaps due to a read error. The V and J genes are TRBV5-1 and TRBJ2-3, with TRBD1 identical over 7 bases. This CDR3 is built from 14 residues. Germline V gene data show CDR1 as SGHRS and CDR2 as YFSETQ. The CDR3 reads CASSPGQDTDTRYF. The DNA of the CDR3 is TGCGCCAGCAGCCCAGGACAGGACACAGATACGCGGTATTTT. The full variable domain, completed using reference TRBV5-1 and TRBJ2-3, is KAGVTQTPRYLIKTRGQQVTLSCSPISGHRSVSWYQQTPGQGLQFLFEYFSETQRNKGNFPGRFSGRQFSNSRSEMNVSTLELGDSALYLCASSPGQDTDTRYFGPGTRLTVL.

This clone was recorded a few times. This chain links TRBV24-1 with TRBJ2-2; D could derive from TRBD1 or TRBD2 (7 bases each). The CDR3 runs 20 residues. Germline CDR1 is KGHDR and CDR2 is SFDVKD. V lost 4 bases to trimming and J lost 4 bases, with 27 bases between them. The CDR3, as DNA: TGTGCCACCAGTGACTCCCCGGGACTATTGGGAGAGGGGGCCACCGGGGAGCTGTTTTTT. Translation: CATSDSPGLLGEGATGELFF.

There are a few counts of this clone. The CDR3 spells CASSYSRFEKLFF. CDR3 sequence (DNA): TGTGCCAGCAGTTACTCTCGCTTTGAAAAACTGTTTTTT. This rearrangement joins TRBV6-5 to TRBJ1-4; D is unclear. The CDR3 runs to 13 residues. CDR1 and CDR2 from the germline V gene are MNHEY and SVGAGI. The V end was cut by 0 bases, the J end by 7 bases, with 6 bases between.